The clone carrying this T cell receptor (beta chain) was detected only once. This entry is derived from a study of technical replicates of blood from several donors. The CDR3 runs to 14 residues. Germline V lookup: CDR1 SGHTA, CDR2 FQGNSA. Deletions cut 3 bases from V and 8 bases from J, with 16 bases between. This table comes from immunoSEQ multiplex PCR, and its TCRdb copy is limited to in-frame clones, with some not included. The data hold about 64,000 clones, with roughly 90% observed a single time. V and J are TRBV7-2 and TRBJ1-2, with D possibly TRBD1 on 5 matching bases. The sequenced sample was PBMCs. The sequence derives from a human donor in good health. Some clones in this sample may be carry-over from other donors' samples. CDR3 DNA: TGTGCCAGCAGCTTTAGCGGGCAGGGTATGGGCTACACCTTC. Translation gives CASSFSGQGMGYTF.